The present T cell receptor beta chain was sequenced within a study of shared clonotypes between healthy human individuals. The test was conducted at deep level. Replicate PCRs were loaded with approximately 300 ng DNA from unsorted PBMC, around 30,000 T cell genomes. The authors sequenced unsorted PBMC DNA on ten immunoSEQ deep assay plates. TCRdb's table, derived via immunoSEQ multiplex PCR, lists solely in-frame clones and lacks some. The sample lists roughly 500,000 clones; roughly three quarters were seen once. V was clipped by 6 bases and J by 4 bases; unmatched bases: 10. This CDR3 is 15 amino acids long. Germline values: CDR1 SGDLS, CDR2 YYNGEE. Turning to this clone: A read error likely explains this, since a far larger clone differs by one base.

Material: PBMCs. The source of this sequence is a woman aged 40 to 50 in good health. Some clones in this sample may be carry-over from other donors' samples. The chain is built from TRBV9 and TRBJ1-2, with 9 bases aligning to TRBD1. The CDR3 protein is CASNAGTGRSYGYTF. The CDR3 nucleotides read TGTGCCAGCAACGCCGGGACAGGGCGGTCCTATGGCTACACCTTC.